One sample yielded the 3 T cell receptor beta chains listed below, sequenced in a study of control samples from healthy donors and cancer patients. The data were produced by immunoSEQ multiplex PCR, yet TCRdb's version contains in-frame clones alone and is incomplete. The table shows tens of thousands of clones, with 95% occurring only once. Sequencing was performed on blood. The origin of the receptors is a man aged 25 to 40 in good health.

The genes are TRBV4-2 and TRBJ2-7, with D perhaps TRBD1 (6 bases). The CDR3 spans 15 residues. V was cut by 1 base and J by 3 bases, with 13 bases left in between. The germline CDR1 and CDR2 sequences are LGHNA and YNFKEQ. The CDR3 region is CASSQAGTRDYEQYF. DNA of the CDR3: TGTGCCAGCAGCCAAGCCGGGACAAGAGACTACGAGCAGTACTTC.

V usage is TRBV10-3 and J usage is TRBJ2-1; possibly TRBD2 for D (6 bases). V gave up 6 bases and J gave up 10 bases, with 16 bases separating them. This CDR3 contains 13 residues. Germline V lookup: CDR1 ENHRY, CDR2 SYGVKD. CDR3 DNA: TGTGCCATCAGGGACCGGACTACGCGAGAGCAGTTCTTC. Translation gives CAIRDRTTREQFF.

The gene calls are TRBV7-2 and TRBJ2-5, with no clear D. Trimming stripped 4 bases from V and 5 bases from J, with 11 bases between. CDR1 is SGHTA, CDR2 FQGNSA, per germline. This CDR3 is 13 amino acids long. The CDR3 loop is CASSSGLGETQYF. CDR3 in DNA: TGTGCCAGCAGCTCTGGATTAGGGGAGACCCAGTACTTC.